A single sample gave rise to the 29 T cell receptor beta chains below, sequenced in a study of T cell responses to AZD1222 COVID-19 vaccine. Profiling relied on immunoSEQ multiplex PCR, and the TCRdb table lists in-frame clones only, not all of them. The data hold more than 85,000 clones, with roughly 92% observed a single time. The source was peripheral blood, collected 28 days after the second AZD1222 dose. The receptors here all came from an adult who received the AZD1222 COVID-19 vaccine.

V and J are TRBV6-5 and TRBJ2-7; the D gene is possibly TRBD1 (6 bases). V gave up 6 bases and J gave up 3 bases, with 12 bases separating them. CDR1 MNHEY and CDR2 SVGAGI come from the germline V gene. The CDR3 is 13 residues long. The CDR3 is CASRGHVNYEQYF. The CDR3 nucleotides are TGTGCCAGCAGGGGACATGTTAACTACGAGCAGTACTTC.

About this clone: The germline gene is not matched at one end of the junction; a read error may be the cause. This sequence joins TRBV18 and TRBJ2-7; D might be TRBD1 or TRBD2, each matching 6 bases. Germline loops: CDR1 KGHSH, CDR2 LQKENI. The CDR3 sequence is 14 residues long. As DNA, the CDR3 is TGTGCCAGCTCCGGACTACAGGGTGGGGCTTTCCGAGACTTC. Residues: CASSGLQGGAFRDF.

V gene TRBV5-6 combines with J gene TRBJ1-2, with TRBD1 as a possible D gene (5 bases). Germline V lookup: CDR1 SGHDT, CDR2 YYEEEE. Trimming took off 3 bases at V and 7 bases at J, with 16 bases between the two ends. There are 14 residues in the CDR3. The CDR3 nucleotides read TGTGCCAGCAGCTATCGGACAAGCGGAGTTGGCTACACCTTC. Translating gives CASSYRTSGVGYTF.

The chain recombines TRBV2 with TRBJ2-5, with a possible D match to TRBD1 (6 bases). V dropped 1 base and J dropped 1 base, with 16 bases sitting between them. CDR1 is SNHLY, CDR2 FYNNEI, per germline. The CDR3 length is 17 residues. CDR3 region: CASSEGGLGTIQETQYF. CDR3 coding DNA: TGTGCCAGCAGTGAAGGGGGGCTCGGGACGATCCAAGAGACCCAGTACTTC. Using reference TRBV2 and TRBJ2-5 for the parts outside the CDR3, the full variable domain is EPEVTQTPSHQVTQMGQEVILRCVPISNHLYFYWYRQILGQKVEFLVSFYNNEISEKSEIFDDQFSVERPDGSNFTLKIRSTKLEDSAMYFCASSEGGLGTIQETQYFGPGTRLLVL.

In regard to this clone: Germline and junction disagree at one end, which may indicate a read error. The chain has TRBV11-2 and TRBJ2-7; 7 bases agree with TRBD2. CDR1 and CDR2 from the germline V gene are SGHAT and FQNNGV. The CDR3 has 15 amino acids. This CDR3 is CASSLNRGSSSEQYF. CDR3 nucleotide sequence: TGTGCCAGCAGCTTAAACCGCGGGAGCTCCTCCGAGCAGTACTTC.

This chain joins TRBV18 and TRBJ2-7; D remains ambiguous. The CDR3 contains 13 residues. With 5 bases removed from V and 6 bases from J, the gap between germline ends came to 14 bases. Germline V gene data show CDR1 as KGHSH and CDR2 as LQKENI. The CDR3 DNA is TGTGCCAGCTCAGCAAGCAGAAGTCCCGAGCAGTACTTC. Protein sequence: CASSASRSPEQYF.

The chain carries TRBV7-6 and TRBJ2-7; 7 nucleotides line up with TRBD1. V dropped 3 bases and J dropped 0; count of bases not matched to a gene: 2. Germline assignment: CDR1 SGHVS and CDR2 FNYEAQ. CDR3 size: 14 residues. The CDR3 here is CASSFQGDSYEQYF. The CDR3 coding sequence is TGTGCCAGCAGCTTTCAGGGGGACTCCTACGAGCAGTACTTC.

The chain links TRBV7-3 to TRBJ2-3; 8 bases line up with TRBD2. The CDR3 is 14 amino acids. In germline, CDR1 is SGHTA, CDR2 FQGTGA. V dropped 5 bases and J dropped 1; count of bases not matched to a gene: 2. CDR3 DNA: TGTGCCAGCAGCGTTAGCGGGGGCACAGATACGCAGTATTTT. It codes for CASSVSGGTDTQYF.

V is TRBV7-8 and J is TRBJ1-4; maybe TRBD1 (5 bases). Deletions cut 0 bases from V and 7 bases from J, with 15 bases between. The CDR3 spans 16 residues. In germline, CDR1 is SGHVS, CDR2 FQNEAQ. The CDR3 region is CASSLAQGLGGEKLFF. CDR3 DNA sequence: TGTGCCAGCAGCTTAGCGCAGGGACTGGGCGGTGAAAAACTGTTTTTT.

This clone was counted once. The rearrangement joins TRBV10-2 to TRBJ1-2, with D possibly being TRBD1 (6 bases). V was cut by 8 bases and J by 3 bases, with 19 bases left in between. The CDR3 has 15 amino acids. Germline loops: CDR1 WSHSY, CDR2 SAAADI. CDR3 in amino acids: CASHPGGGMDYGYTF. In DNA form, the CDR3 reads TGCGCCAGCCACCCGGGGGGCGGGATGGACTATGGCTACACCTTC.

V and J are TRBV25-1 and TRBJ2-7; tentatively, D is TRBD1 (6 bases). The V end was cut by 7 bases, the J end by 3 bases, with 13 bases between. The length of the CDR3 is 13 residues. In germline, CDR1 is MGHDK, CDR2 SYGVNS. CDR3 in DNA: TGTGCCAGCACCGGGACACTAGACTACGAGCAGTACTTC. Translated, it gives CASTGTLDYEQYF.

The CDR3 DNA reads TGTGCCAGCAGTCTTACGGACAGCCGGAGGACAGATACGCAGTATTTT. This codes for CASSLTDSRRTDTQYF. This rearrangement joins TRBV25-1 to TRBJ2-3; weak D call: TRBD1 (6 bases). V was pared by 5 bases and J by 3 bases, with 18 bases between. The CDR3 is made up of 16 amino acids. Germline V gene lookup returns CDR1 MGHDK and CDR2 SYGVNS.

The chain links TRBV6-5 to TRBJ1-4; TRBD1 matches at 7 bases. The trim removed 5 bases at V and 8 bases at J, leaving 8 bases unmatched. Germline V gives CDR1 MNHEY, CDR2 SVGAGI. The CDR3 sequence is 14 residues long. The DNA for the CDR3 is TGTGCCAGCAGTCGAGGGGGAGGGGGCGAAAAACTGTTTTTT. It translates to CASSRGGGGEKLFF.

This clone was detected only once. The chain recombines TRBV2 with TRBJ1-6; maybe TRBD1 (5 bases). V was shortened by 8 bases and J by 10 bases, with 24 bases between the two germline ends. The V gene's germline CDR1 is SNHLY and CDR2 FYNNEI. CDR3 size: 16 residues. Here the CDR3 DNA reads TGTGCCAGCTCCCTGAATGGTAGGGGCGCAGGGTCACCCCTCCACTTT. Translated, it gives CASSLNGRGAGSPLHF.

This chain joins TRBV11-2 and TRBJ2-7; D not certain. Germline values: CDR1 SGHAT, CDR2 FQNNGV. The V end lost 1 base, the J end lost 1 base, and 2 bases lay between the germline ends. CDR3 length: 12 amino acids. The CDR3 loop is CASSLGSYEQYF. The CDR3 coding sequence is TGTGCCAGCAGCTTAGGTTCCTACGAGCAGTACTTC.

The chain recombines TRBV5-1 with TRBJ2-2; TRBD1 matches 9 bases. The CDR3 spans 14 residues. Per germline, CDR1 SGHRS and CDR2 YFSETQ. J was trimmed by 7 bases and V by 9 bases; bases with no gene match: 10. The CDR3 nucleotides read TGCGCCACCACAAACAGGGGGCTAAACGGGGAGCTGTTTTTT. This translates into CATTNRGLNGELFF.

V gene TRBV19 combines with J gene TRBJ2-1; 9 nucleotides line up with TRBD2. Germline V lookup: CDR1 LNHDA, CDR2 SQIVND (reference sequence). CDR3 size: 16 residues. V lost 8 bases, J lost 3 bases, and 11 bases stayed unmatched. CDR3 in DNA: TGTGCCAGTCATTCCGTTAGCGGGGGTTACTACAATGAGCAGTTCTTC. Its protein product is CASHSVSGGYYNEQFF.

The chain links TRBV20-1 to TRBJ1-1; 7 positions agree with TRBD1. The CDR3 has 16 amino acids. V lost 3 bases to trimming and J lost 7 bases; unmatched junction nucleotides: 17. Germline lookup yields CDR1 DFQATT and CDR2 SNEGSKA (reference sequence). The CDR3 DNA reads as TGCAGTGCTAGTGAAGGGGGACAGACCTTTGGGGTTGAAGCTTTCTTT. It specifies CSASEGGQTFGVEAFF.

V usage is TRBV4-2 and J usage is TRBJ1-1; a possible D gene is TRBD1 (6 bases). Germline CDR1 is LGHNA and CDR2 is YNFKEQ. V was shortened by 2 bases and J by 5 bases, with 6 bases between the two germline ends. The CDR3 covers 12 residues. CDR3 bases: TGTGCCAGCAGCCAACAGGGGACTGAAGCTTTCTTT. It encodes CASSQQGTEAFF.

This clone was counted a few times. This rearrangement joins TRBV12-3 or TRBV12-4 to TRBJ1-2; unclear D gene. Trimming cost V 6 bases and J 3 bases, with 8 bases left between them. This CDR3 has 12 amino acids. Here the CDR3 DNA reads TGTGCCAGCAGCCATACAGACTATGGCTACACCTTC. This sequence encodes CASSHTDYGYTF.

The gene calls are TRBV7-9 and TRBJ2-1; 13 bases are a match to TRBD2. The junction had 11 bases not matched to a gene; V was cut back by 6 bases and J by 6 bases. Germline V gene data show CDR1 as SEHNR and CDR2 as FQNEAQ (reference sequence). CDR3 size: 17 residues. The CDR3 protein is CASSSGLAGAWGNEQFF. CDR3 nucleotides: TGTGCCAGCAGTTCAGGACTAGCGGGGGCATGGGGCAATGAGCAGTTCTTC.

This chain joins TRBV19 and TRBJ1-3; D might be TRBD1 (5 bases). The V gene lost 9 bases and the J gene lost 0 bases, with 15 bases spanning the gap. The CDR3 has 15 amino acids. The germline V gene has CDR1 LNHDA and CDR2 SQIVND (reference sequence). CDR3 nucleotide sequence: TGTGCCAGCAGGGCCGGGGGAGGCTCTGGAAACACCATATATTTT. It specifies CASRAGGGSGNTIYF.

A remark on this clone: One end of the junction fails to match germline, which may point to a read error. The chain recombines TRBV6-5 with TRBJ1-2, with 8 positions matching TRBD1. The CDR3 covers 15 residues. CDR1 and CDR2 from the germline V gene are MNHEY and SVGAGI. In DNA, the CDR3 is TGTGCCAGCAGTTACAGGCAGGGGGCTAAGTATGGCTACACCTTC. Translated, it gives CASSYRQGAKYGYTF.

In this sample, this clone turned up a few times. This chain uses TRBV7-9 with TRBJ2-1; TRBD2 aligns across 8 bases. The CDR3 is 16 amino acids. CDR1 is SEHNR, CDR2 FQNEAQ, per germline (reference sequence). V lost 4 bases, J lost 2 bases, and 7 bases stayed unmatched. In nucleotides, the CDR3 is TGTGCCAGCAGCTCCCGGGGGGGCCATGCCTACAATGAGCAGTTCTTC. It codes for CASSSRGGHAYNEQFF.

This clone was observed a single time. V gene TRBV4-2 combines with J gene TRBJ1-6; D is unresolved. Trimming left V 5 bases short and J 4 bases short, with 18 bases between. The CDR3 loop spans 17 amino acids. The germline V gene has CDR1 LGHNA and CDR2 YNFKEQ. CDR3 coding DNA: TGTGCCAGCAGCGTCCAGACCTCGACTATATATAATTCACCCCTCCACTTT. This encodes CASSVQTSTIYNSPLHF.

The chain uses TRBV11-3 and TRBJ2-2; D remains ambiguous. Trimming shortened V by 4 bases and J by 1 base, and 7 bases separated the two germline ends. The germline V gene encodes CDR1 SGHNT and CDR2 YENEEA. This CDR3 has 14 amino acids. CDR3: CASSSVRNTGELFF. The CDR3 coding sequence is TGTGCCAGCAGCTCCGTAAGGAACACCGGGGAGCTGTTTTTT.

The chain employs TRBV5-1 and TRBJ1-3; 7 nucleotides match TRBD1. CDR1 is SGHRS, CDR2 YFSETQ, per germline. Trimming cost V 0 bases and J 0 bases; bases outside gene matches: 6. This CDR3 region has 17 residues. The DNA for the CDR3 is TGCGCCAGCAGCTTGGAGGCGGGACAGACCTCTGGAAACACCATATATTTT. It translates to CASSLEAGQTSGNTIYF.

In DNA, the CDR3 is TGCGCCAGCAGCTCCGGGACAGGGACCCTATATGGCTACACCTTC. This encodes CASSSGTGTLYGYTF. This chain joins TRBV5-1 and TRBJ1-2, with 9 nucleotides matching TRBD1. V shed 3 bases, J shed 5 bases, and the junction held 8 bases outside the gene matches. This CDR3 region has 15 residues. CDR1 is SGHRS and CDR2 is YFSETQ in the germline V gene.

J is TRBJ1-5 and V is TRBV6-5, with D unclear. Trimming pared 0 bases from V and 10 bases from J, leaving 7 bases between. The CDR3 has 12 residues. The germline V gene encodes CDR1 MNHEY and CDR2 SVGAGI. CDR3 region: CASSYSTDPQHF. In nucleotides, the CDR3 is TGTGCCAGCAGTTACTCGACCGATCCCCAGCATTTT.